Only a few counts were recorded for the clone carrying this TCR beta chain. The protocol was immunoSEQ multiplex PCR, while the TCRdb copy is restricted to in-frame clones and leaves out a portion. Among about 30,000 clones listed, over 75% were seen once. The data belong to a study of PD-L1 blockade in urothelial cancer. About the study: About 90% of the 29 patients were males with bladder-origin urothelial cancer. Investigators checked blood 3 weeks (second dose) and 6 weeks after treatment start.

This TCR came from a man aged 45-65 years with urothelial cancer. The sample consisted of PBMCs, taken around atezolizumab (anti-PD-L1) treatment.

The CDR3 DNA reads as TGTGCCAGCAGCTTGGGACAGAGTCGCACAGATACGCAGTATTTT. Translation: CASSLGQSRTDTQYF. The chain employs TRBV5-6 and TRBJ2-3; D might be TRBD1 (5 bases). The germline V gene encodes CDR1 SGHDT and CDR2 YYEEEE. Between the trimmed V and J ends, which lost 0 bases and 1 base, there was a span of 9 bases. The CDR3 contains 15 residues. Full variable domain (rest looked up from reference TRBV5-6 and TRBJ2-3): DAGVTQSPTHLIKTRGQQVTLRCSPKSGHDTVSWYQQALGQGPQFIFQYYEEEERQRGNFPDRFSGHQFPNYSSELNVNALLLGDSALYLCASSLGQSRTDTQYFGPGTRLTVL.